Reported below is one T cell receptor beta chain. Its antigen is currently unknown. Trimming cost V 5 bases and J 4 bases, with 12 bases left between them. This CDR3 comprises 14 residues. CDR1 MDHEN and CDR2 SYDVKM come from the germline V gene. This sample was taken from a study of cytomegalovirus exposure and HLA in healthy donors. About the study: Earlier sequencing of 150 million to 200 million T cells yielded nearly 120 million unique TCR beta sequences.

Study-level points and caveats: A later analysis reported that several of the most significant clusters appeared to be linked to common viral pathogens, among them Epstein-Barr virus.

Primers included in the PCR were 60 Vbeta and 13 Jbeta primers. Profiled with immunoSEQ multiplex PCR; TCRdb holds only in-frame clones, not every one. Of about 140,000 clones in the sample, 77% were seen once. Sample: PBMCs. The V gene is TRBV28, the J gene TRBJ2-1, with TRBD1 as a possible D gene (5 bases). The receptor comes from a woman aged 50 to 60 in good health and CMV-seronegative. This CDR3 is CASSRPGIYNEQFF. The DNA of the CDR3 is TGTGCCAGCAGTAGACCAGGGATTTACAATGAGCAGTTCTTC. Variable domain in full (rest from reference TRBV28 and TRBJ2-1): DVKVTQSSRYLVKRTGEKVFLECVQDMDHENMFWYRQDPGLGLRLIYFSYDVKMKEKGDIPEGYSVSREKKERFSLILESASTNQTSMYLCASSRPGIYNEQFFGPGTRLTVL.